One and the same sample provided the 30 T cell receptor beta chains below, sequenced in a study of long-term antiretroviral therapy in people with HIV. The authors ran the immunoSEQ assay, v3.0, at survey level. Some clones are missing from TCRdb's copy, which holds only in-frame ones; the method was immunoSEQ multiplex PCR. The profile shows about 21,000 clones, approximately 80% of them singletons. The source material was unsorted PBMCs, sampled 1.9 years after starting antiretroviral therapy. These receptors were collected from a woman in her forties or fifties with HIV.

The rearrangement joins TRBV11-2 to TRBJ1-6, with unresolved D. The germline V gene has CDR1 SGHAT and CDR2 FQNNGV. The CDR3 extends over 11 amino acids. V was shortened by 3 bases and J by 10 bases, with 4 bases between the two germline ends. The CDR3 reads CASSLGSPLHF. As DNA, the CDR3 is TGTGCCAGCAGCTTGGGGTCACCCCTCCACTTT.

The chain employs TRBV7-3 and TRBJ2-4, with D hard to call. The CDR3 spans 15 residues. Germline V gene sequence: CDR1 SGHTA, CDR2 FQGTGA. V dropped 1 base and J dropped 2 bases, with 9 bases sitting between them. The CDR3 loop is CASSLSGGTKNIQYF. CDR3 nucleotide sequence: TGTGCCAGCAGCTTAAGCGGCGGAACCAAAAACATTCAGTACTTC.

This clone was counted once. The chain has TRBV4-1 and TRBJ2-1; D is perhaps TRBD1 or TRBD2 (5 bases each). Per the germline V gene, CDR1 is MGHRA and CDR2 is YSYEKL. With 6 bases removed from V and 4 bases from J, the gap between germline ends came to 13 bases. CDR3 length equals 14 residues. The CDR3: CASSVGPSYNEQFF. The CDR3 region has the DNA TGCGCCAGCAGTGTGGGACCCTCTTACAATGAGCAGTTCTTC.

This clone showed up just once. The chain joins TRBV23-1 to TRBJ1-4; TRBD1 agrees at 7 bases. TRBV23-1 falls under the ORF class, with uncertain function. V lost 3 bases and J lost 8; bases outside the gene matches: 12. The CDR3 has 16 amino acids. This chain's CDR3 is CASSHPSTGRLEKLFF. CDR3 nucleotide sequence: TGCGCCAGCAGTCACCCTTCGACAGGGAGGTTGGAAAAACTGTTTTTT.

This chain uses TRBV4-2 with TRBJ1-1; 8 bases are a match to TRBD1. CDR1 is LGHNA and CDR2 is YNFKEQ in the germline V gene. This CDR3 spans 15 amino acids. Unmatched junction bases numbered 3, after V lost 3 bases and J lost 0 bases. CDR3 nucleotide sequence: TGTGCCAGCAGCCAGGCGGACAGGGTGAACACTGAAGCTTTCTTT. Amino acids: CASSQADRVNTEAFF.

The chain has TRBV4-3 and TRBJ2-7, with 8 bases identical to TRBD1. Losses at the gene ends were 0 bases for V and 3 bases for J; bases not matched to a gene: 7. The CDR3 contains 16 residues. Germline values: CDR1 LGHNA, CDR2 YSLEER. The CDR3 region is CASSQDRTGRYYEQYF. The CDR3 coding sequence is TGCGCCAGCAGCCAAGATCGGACAGGGAGATACTACGAGCAGTACTTC.

The V and J genes are TRBV5-1 and TRBJ2-7; tentative D call: TRBD1 (6 bases). V gave up 0 bases and J gave up 2 bases, with 21 bases separating them. CDR1 is SGHRS and CDR2 is YFSETQ in the germline V gene. The CDR3 consists of 18 residues. The CDR3 spells CASSLDPPSNRATYEQYF. The DNA of the CDR3 is TGCGCCAGCAGCTTGGATCCACCCTCGAACAGGGCAACCTACGAGCAGTACTTC.

The V call is TRBV4-1, the J call TRBJ1-4; maybe TRBD1 (5 bases). Germline values: CDR1 MGHRA, CDR2 YSYEKL. The CDR3 has 16 residues. V gave up 1 base and J gave up 8 bases, with 17 bases separating them. CDR3 region: CASSQGQRGAGEKLFF. DNA of the CDR3: TGCGCCAGCAGCCAAGGTCAGAGGGGTGCGGGAGAAAAACTGTTTTTT.

The chain has TRBV6-5 and TRBJ2-1; either TRBD1 or TRBD2 may fit D (5 bases each). Trimming took 2 bases from V and 10 from J, leaving 18 bases between them. The CDR3 length is 15 residues. From germline, CDR1 is MNHEY and CDR2 SVGAGI. CDR3 amino acids: CASSYGIEGKGEQFF. In DNA form, the CDR3 reads TGTGCCAGCAGTTACGGCATAGAGGGGAAGGGGGAGCAGTTCTTC.

Points on this clone: At the DNA level, this CDR3 is encoded by other sequences in the same sample as well. V usage is TRBV30 and J usage is TRBJ2-5; D gene unclear. CDR1 GTSNPN and CDR2 SVGIG come from the germline V gene (reference sequence). The CDR3 totals 11 residues. The ends were cut back, 0 bases at V and 6 bases at J, with 5 bases in the middle. The CDR3 bases are TGTGCCTGGAGTGTACTTAAGACCCAGTACTTC. Protein: CAWSVLKTQYF.

The V gene is TRBV5-1, the J gene TRBJ1-1; D remains ambiguous. The CDR3 loop spans 15 amino acids. Germline-derived CDR1 and CDR2 are SGHRS and YFSETQ. The V and J ends lost 6 bases and 0 bases respectively, with 15 bases between them. CDR3 in DNA: TGCGCCAGCAATCTGGGGAGTGCTATGAACACTGAAGCTTTCTTT. It translates to CASNLGSAMNTEAFF.

The CDR3 sequence: CAWKAGAFYSTDTQYF. The CDR3 DNA follows: TGTGCCTGGAAGGCGGGGGCCTTCTATAGCACAGATACGCAGTATTTT. The chain is built from TRBV30 and TRBJ2-3, with D perhaps TRBD2 (7 bases). The CDR3 consists of 16 residues. V gave up 4 bases and J gave up 0 bases, with 17 bases separating them. The germline V gene encodes CDR1 GTSNPN and CDR2 SVGIG (reference sequence).

The V call is TRBV20-1, the J call TRBJ2-7; the D call may be TRBD1 or TRBD2 (5 bases each). CDR3 size: 11 residues. Germline V gene lookup returns CDR1 DFQATT and CDR2 SNEGSKA (reference sequence). Trimming took 5 bases from V and 4 from J, leaving 9 bases between them. CDR3 DNA: TGCAGTGCTTCTGAGGGGTACGAGCAGTACTTC. Protein: CSASEGYEQYF.

The chain employs TRBV19 and TRBJ1-3; D remains ambiguous. The CDR3 length is 13 residues. The germline CDR1 and CDR2 sequences are LNHDA and SQIVND (reference sequence). The ends were cut back, 7 bases at V and 5 bases at J, with 12 bases in the middle. CDR3 in amino acids: CASIGVVRNTIYF. DNA for the CDR3: TGTGCCAGTATTGGGGTGGTCAGAAACACCATATATTTT.

The chain joins TRBV9 to TRBJ2-3; 8 positions match TRBD1. CDR3 length: 15 residues. Unmatched junction bases numbered 5, after V lost 5 bases and J lost 0 bases. In germline, CDR1 is SGDLS, CDR2 YYNGEE. The CDR3 DNA reads TGTGCCAGCAGTGGGACAGGCCAGAGCACAGATACGCAGTATTTT. Amino acid sequence: CASSGTGQSTDTQYF.

The V and J genes are TRBV7-2 and TRBJ1-2; D ambiguous. The CDR3 covers 13 residues. V gave up 6 bases and J gave up 1 base, with 9 bases separating them. Germline values: CDR1 SGHTA, CDR2 FQGNSA. The CDR3: CASRPVINYGYTF. The CDR3 DNA is TGTGCCAGCAGGCCTGTTATTAACTATGGCTACACCTTC.

This chain connects TRBV10-3 to TRBJ2-5; D call uncertain. CDR1 and CDR2 (germline): ENHRY, SYGVKD. V lost 2 bases, J lost 1 base, and 5 bases lay in between. The CDR3 has 13 residues. CDR3: CAISETAQETQYF. CDR3 bases: TGTGCCATCAGTGAGACAGCCCAAGAGACCCAGTACTTC.

This chain joins TRBV28 and TRBJ1-2, with 7 bases fitting TRBD1. This CDR3 contains 13 residues. Germline loops: CDR1 MDHEN, CDR2 SYDVKM. The ends lost 6 bases at V and 4 bases at J; junction bases unmatched: 5. CDR3 protein: CASSQGQSYGYTF. The DNA for the CDR3 is TGTGCCAGCAGCCAGGGACAGAGCTATGGCTACACCTTC.

V is TRBV19 and J is TRBJ1-5; possible D gene TRBD1, 5 bases. Trimming took off 4 bases at V and 1 base at J, with 11 bases between the two ends. Germline V gene data show CDR1 as LNHDA and CDR2 as SQIVND (reference sequence). There are 15 residues in the CDR3. In DNA form, the CDR3 reads TGTGCCAGTAGTAAAGCCAGGGCGAGCAATCAGCCCCAGCATTTT. Residues: CASSKARASNQPQHF.

The rearrangement joins TRBV30 to TRBJ1-3; D remains ambiguous. Germline V gene data show CDR1 as GTSNPN and CDR2 as SVGIG (reference sequence). This CDR3 has 14 residues. V lost 0 bases and J 2 bases, leaving 8 bases between the germline ends. CDR3 bases: TGTGCCTGGAGTGTACATAGGGCTGGAAACACCATATATTTT. Translation gives CAWSVHRAGNTIYF. The whole variable domain, filled in from reference TRBV30 and TRBJ1-3, reads SQTIHQWPATLVQPVGSPLSLECTVEGTSNPNLYWYRQAAGRGLQLLFYSVGIGQISSEVPQNLSASRPQDRQFILSSKKLLLSDSGFYLCAWSVHRAGNTIYFGEGSWLTVV.

This chain links TRBV7-9 with TRBJ1-2, with D perhaps matching TRBD1 (5 bases). Looked up from germline, CDR1 is SEHNR and CDR2 is FQNEAQ (reference sequence). V lost 1 base and J 8 bases, leaving 20 bases between the germline ends. The CDR3 is 16 amino acids. Here the CDR3 DNA reads TGTGCCAGCAGCTTAGAGGCGGTAGGGGATGTAGACGGCTACACCTTC. Protein: CASSLEAVGDVDGYTF.

The chain employs TRBV7-9 and TRBJ2-5; TRBD2 aligns across 11 bases. This CDR3 spans 15 amino acids. V lost 9 bases and J lost 4; bases outside the gene matches: 10. Germline CDR1 and CDR2: SEHNR and FQNEAQ (reference sequence). The CDR3 protein is CARASLAGGRETQYF. The CDR3 nucleotides are TGTGCCAGAGCCTCCTTAGCGGGGGGGCGAGAGACCCAGTACTTC. The full variable domain, completed using reference TRBV7-9 and TRBJ2-5, is DTGVSQNPRHKITKRGQNVTFRCDPISEHNRLYWYRQTLGQGPEFLTYFQNEAQLEKSRLLSDRFSAERPKGSFSTLEIQRTEQGDSAMYLCARASLAGGRETQYFGPGTRLLVL.

This chain joins TRBV6-1 and TRBJ2-5; 11 bases agree with TRBD2. CDR1 MNHNS and CDR2 SASEGT come from the germline V gene. Trimming at V came to 4 bases and at J to 5 bases, leaving 6 bases not matched to a gene. The CDR3 has 15 amino acids. The CDR3 DNA is TGTGCCAGCAGTGTTAGCGGGGGGGCCGGGGAGACCCAGTACTTC. Its translation: CASSVSGGAGETQYF.

The chain combines TRBV19 with TRBJ2-5; possibly TRBD2 for D (6 bases). V dropped 4 bases and J dropped 4 bases, with 16 bases sitting between them. The CDR3 contains 15 residues. The germline V gene encodes CDR1 LNHDA and CDR2 SQIVND (reference sequence). The CDR3 reads CASSTGLQLPETQYF. CDR3 in DNA: TGTGCCAGTAGTACGGGACTTCAACTTCCAGAGACCCAGTACTTC.

This rearrangement joins TRBV18 to TRBJ2-1, with 7 nucleotides matching TRBD1. Unmatched junction bases numbered 9, after V lost 2 bases and J lost 5 bases. Germline CDR1 reads KGHSH; CDR2 reads LQKENI. The CDR3 is made up of 16 amino acids. CDR3 region: CASSPVGDSLNNEQFF. The CDR3 nucleotides are TGTGCCAGCTCACCAGTGGGGGACAGTTTGAACAATGAGCAGTTCTTC. Full variable domain (remainder filled in from reference TRBV18 and TRBJ2-1): NAGVMQNPRHLVRRRGQEARLRCSPMKGHSHVYWYRQLPEEGLKFMVYLQKENIIDESGMPKERFSAEFPKEGPSILRIQQVVRGDSAAYFCASSPVGDSLNNEQFFGPGTRLTVL.

This rearrangement joins TRBV7-6 to TRBJ2-7; D is unresolved. Germline V CDR1 and CDR2: SGHVS, FNYEAQ. Trimming stripped 1 base from V and 0 bases from J, with 10 bases between. The CDR3 is 15 residues long. In nucleotides, the CDR3 is TGTGCCAGCAGCTTAGGGGCGGTGAGCTCCTACGAGCAGTACTTC. This sequence encodes CASSLGAVSSYEQYF.

The chain recombines TRBV19 with TRBJ1-3; D uncertain. The germline gives CDR1 LNHDA, CDR2 SQIVND (reference sequence). V was shortened by 2 bases and J by 9 bases, with 14 bases between the two germline ends. The CDR3 consists of 14 residues. The CDR3 DNA reads as TGTGCCAGTAGTATAACTTGGGCGGACGGCACCATATATTTT. Its translation is CASSITWADGTIYF.

This chain connects TRBV4-1 to TRBJ1-1, with 7 nucleotides matching TRBD1. The junction had 13 bases not matched to a gene; V was cut back by 4 bases and J by 11 bases. Germline V gene lookup returns CDR1 MGHRA and CDR2 YSYEKL. This CDR3 spans 14 amino acids. The CDR3, as DNA: TGCGCCAGCAGCCTACTAGGGGACAGCCGAGTCGCTTTCTTT. Its protein product is CASSLLGDSRVAFF.

This chain joins TRBV7-9 and TRBJ1-2; D is undetermined. This CDR3 is built from 13 residues. Trimming pared 4 bases from V and 3 bases from J, leaving 9 bases between. Per germline, CDR1 SEHNR and CDR2 FQNEAQ (reference sequence). In DNA, the CDR3 is TGTGCCAGCAGCTCACTCGTCGACTATGGCTACACCTTC. As protein: CASSSLVDYGYTF.

The V gene is TRBV11-2, the J gene TRBJ2-2, with D unclear. V was cut by 6 bases and J by 5 bases, with 4 bases left in between. Germline V gene lookup returns CDR1 SGHAT and CDR2 FQNNGV. There are 11 residues in the CDR3. CDR3 amino acids: CASSQTGELFF. CDR3 coding DNA: TGTGCCAGCAGTCAGACCGGGGAGCTGTTTTTT. The whole variable domain, remainder taken from reference TRBV11-2 and TRBJ2-2, is EAGVAQSPRYKIIEKRQSVAFWCNPISGHATLYWYQQILGQGPKLLIQFQNNGVVDDSQLPKDRFSAERLKGVDSTLKIQPAKLEDSAVYLCASSQTGELFFGEGSRLTVL.